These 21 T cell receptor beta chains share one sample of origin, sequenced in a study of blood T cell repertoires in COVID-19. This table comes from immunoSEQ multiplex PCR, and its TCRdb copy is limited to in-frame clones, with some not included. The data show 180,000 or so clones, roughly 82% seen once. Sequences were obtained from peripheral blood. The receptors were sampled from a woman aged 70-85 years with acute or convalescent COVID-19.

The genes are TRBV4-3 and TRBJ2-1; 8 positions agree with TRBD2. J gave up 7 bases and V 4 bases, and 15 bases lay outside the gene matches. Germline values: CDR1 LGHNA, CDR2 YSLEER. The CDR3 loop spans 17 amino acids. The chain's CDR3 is CASSPKVPGGGTNEQFF. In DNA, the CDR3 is TGCGCCAGCAGCCCTAAAGTCCCGGGGGGGGGAACGAATGAGCAGTTCTTC.

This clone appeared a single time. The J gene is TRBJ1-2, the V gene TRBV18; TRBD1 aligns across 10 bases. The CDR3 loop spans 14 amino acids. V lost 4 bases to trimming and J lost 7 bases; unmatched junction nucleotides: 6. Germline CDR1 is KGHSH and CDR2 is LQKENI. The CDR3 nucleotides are TGTGCCAGCTCACAGGAGACAGGGGGCGCTGGCTACACCTTC. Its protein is CASSQETGGAGYTF.

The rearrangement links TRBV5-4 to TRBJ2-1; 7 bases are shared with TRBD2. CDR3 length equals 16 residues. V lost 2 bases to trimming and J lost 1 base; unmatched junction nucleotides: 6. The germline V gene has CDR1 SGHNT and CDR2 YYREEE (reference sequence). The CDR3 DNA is TGTGCCAGCAGCTTCGGGCGGGAGTGGTCCTACAATGAGCAGTTCTTC. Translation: CASSFGREWSYNEQFF.

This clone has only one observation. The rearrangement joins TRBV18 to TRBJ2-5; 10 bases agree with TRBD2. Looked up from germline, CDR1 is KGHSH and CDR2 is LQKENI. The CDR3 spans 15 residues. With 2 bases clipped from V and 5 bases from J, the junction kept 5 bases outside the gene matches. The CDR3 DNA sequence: TGTGCCAGCTCACCAGGACTAGCGGTGGGGGAGACCCAGTACTTC. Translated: CASSPGLAVGETQYF. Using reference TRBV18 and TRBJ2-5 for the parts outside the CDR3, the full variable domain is NAGVMQNPRHLVRRRGQEARLRCSPMKGHSHVYWYRQLPEEGLKFMVYLQKENIIDESGMPKERFSAEFPKEGPSILRIQQVVRGDSAAYFCASSPGLAVGETQYFGPGTRLLVL.

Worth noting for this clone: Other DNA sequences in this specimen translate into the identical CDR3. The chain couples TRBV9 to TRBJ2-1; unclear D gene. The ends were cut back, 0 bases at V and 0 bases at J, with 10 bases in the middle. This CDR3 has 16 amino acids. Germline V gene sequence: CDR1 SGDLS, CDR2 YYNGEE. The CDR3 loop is CASSVATSSSYNEQFF. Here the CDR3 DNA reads TGTGCCAGCAGCGTAGCTACGAGTAGCTCCTACAATGAGCAGTTCTTC.

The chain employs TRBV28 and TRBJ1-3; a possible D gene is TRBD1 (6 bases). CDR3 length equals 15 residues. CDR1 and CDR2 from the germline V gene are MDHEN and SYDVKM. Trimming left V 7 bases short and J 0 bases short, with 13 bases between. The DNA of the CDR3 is TGTGCCAGCACCTCAGGGGTTATCTCTGGAAACACCATATATTTT. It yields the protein CASTSGVISGNTIYF.

CDR3 in DNA: TGTGCCAGCAGTTTCCAGCGGGAGTACGAGCAGTACTTC. Translating it yields CASSFQREYEQYF. The chain joins TRBV27 to TRBJ2-7; the match to TRBD2 covers 8 bases. Germline CDR1 and CDR2: MNHEY and SMNVEV (reference sequence). The CDR3 runs to 13 residues. The trim removed 3 bases at V and 4 bases at J, leaving 2 bases unmatched.

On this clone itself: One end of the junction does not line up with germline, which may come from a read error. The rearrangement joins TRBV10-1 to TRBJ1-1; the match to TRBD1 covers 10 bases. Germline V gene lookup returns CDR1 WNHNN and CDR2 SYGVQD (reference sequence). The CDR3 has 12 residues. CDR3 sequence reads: CASSAGTGEKAF. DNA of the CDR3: TGCGCCAGCAGTGCCGGGACAGGGGAAAAAGCTTTT.

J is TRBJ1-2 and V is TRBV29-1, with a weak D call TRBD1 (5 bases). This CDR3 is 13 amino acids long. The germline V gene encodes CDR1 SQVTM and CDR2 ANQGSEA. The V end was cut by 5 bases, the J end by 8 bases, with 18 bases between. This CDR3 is CSVNWMGGTGYTF. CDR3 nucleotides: TGCAGCGTTAATTGGATGGGGGGTACGGGCTACACCTTC.

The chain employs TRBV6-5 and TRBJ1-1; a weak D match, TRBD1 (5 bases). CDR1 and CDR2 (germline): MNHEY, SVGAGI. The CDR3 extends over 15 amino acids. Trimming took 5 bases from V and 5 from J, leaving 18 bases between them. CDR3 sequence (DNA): TGTGCCAGCAGTAGAGGGGAGGGAGTGGGGACTGAAGCTTTCTTT. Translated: CASSRGEGVGTEAFF.

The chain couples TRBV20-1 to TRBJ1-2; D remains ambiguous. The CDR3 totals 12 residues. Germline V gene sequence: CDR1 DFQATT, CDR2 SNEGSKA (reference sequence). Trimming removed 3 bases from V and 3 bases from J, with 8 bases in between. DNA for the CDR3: TGCAGTGCTAGTGAAGCGGACTATGGCTACACCTTC. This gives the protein CSASEADYGYTF.

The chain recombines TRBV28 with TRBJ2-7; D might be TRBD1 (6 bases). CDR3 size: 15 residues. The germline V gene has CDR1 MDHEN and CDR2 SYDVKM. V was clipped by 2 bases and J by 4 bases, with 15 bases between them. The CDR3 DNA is TGTGCCAGCAGTTTACGACAGGAGCGATCATACGAGCAGTACTTC. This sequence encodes CASSLRQERSYEQYF.

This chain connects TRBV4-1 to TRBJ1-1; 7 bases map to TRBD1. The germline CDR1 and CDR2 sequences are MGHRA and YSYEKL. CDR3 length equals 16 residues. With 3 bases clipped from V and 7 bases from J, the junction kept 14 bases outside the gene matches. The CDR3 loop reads CASSQMATGRLSEAFF. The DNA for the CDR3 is TGCGCCAGCAGCCAGATGGCGACAGGGAGGTTGAGTGAAGCTTTCTTT.

The CDR3: CASSENVGGTGKLFF. The CDR3 DNA reads as TGTGCCAGCAGTGAAAACGTGGGGGGGACGGGAAAACTGTTTTTT. The chain couples TRBV2 to TRBJ1-4; D may be TRBD1 (5 bases). CDR1 is SNHLY and CDR2 is FYNNEI in the germline V gene. CDR3 length: 15 amino acids. Trimming cost V 2 bases and J 10 bases, with 17 bases left between them.

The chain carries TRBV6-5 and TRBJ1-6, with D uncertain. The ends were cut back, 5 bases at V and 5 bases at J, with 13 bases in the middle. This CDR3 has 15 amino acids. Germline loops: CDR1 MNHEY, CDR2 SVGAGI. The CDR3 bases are TGTGCCAGCAGTCTAAACCGGGAGAATAATTCACCCCTCCACTTT. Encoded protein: CASSLNRENNSPLHF.

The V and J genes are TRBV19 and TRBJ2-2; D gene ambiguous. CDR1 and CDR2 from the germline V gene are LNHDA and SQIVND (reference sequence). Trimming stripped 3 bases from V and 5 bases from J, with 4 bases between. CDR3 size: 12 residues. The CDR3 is CASSIGTGELFF. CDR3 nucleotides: TGTGCCAGTAGTATCGGGACCGGGGAGCTGTTTTTT.

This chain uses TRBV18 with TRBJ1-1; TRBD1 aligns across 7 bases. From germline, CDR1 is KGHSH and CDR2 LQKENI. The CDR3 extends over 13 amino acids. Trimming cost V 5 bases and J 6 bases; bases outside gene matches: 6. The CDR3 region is CASSRGPGPEAFF. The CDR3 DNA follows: TGTGCCAGCTCAAGGGGGCCGGGCCCTGAAGCTTTCTTT.

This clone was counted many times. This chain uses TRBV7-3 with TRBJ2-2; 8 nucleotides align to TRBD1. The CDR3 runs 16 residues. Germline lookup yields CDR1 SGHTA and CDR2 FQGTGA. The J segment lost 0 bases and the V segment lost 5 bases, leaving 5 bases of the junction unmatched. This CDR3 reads CASSPQGDSNTGELFF. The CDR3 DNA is TGTGCCAGCAGCCCACAGGGGGATTCGAACACCGGGGAGCTGTTTTTT.

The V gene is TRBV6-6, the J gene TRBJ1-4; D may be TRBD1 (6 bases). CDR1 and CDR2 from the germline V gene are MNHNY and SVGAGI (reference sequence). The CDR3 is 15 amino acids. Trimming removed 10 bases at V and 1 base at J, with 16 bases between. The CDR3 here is CATSDSYLTNEKLFF. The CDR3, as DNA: TGTGCCACCTCGGACAGCTACCTAACTAATGAAAAACTGTTTTTT.

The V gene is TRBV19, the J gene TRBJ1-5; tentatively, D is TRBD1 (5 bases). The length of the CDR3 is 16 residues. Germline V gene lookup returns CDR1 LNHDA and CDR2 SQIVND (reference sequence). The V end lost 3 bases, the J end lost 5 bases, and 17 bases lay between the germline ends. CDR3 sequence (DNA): TGTGCCAGTAGTATTCAGTCTGGGGGGATTGATCAGCCCCAGCATTTT. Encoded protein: CASSIQSGGIDQPQHF.

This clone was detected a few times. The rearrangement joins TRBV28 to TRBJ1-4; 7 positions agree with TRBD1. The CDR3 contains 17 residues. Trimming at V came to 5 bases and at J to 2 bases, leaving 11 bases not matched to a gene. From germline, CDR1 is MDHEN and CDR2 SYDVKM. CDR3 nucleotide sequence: TGTGCCAGCAGTCGATGGACAGGTCGGGCGACTAATGAAAAACTGTTTTTT. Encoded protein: CASSRWTGRATNEKLFF.